Below are 6 T cell receptor beta chains sequenced from a single sample in a study of T cells in tuberculosis. After thawing and overnight rest, PBMC were stained with GMM-loaded CD1B tetramer, viability dye and anti-CD3 for sorting. CD1B tetramers were loaded with Rhodococcus equi-derived C32 glucose monomycolate. This table comes from immunoSEQ multiplex PCR, and its TCRdb copy is limited to in-frame clones, with some not included. The sample consists of around 60,000 clones, around 86% of them appearing once. The specimen sequenced was CD1b-GMM tetramer-negative cells sorted from PBMCs. Every receptor here comes from an adult woman with latent tuberculosis.

This clone has just a few counts. The rearrangement uses TRBV28 and TRBJ2-3, with 13 nucleotides matching TRBD2. CDR1 is MDHEN and CDR2 is SYDVKM in the germline V gene. V shed 7 bases, J shed 7 bases, and the junction held 8 bases outside the gene matches. CDR3 length: 15 residues. CDR3 sequence: CASTMGGTSGNTQYF. CDR3 sequence (DNA): TGTGCCAGCACCATGGGGGGGACTAGCGGGAATACGCAGTATTTT.

The chain employs TRBV5-4 and TRBJ2-7; TRBD1 matches 11 bases. CDR3 length: 13 amino acids. Losses at the gene ends were 4 bases for V and 5 bases for J; bases not matched to a gene: 2. Germline CDR1 is SGHNT and CDR2 is YYREEE (reference sequence). The CDR3 reads CASSRDRGNEQYF. CDR3 nucleotide sequence: TGTGCCAGCAGCCGGGACAGGGGGAACGAGCAGTACTTC.

The J gene is TRBJ2-1, the V gene TRBV4-3; D is perhaps TRBD2 (6 bases). This CDR3 is built from 14 residues. CDR1 is LGHNA and CDR2 is YSLEER in the germline V gene. Deletions cut 3 bases from V and 4 bases from J, with 10 bases between. Written as DNA, the CDR3 is TGCGCCAGCAGCCATGGACGGGGGTACAATGAGCAGTTCTTC. The encoded protein is CASSHGRGYNEQFF.

A note on this clone: The junction and the germline gene differ at one end; a read error may be behind it. Other DNA sequences within the sample encode an identical CDR3. The chain uses TRBV19 and TRBJ1-6; 9 bases align to TRBD1. Germline V gives CDR1 LNHDA, CDR2 SQIVND (reference sequence). The CDR3 is made up of 17 amino acids. The CDR3 nucleotides read TGTGCCAGTAGCCCGGGGACAGGGAGCTCCTATAATTCCCCCCTCCACTTT. Its protein product is CASSPGTGSSYNSPLHF.

The V gene is TRBV28, the J gene TRBJ2-7; D not certain. V shed 1 base and J shed 5 bases, with 12 bases lying between them. CDR1 is MDHEN, CDR2 SYDVKM, per germline. This CDR3 is 14 amino acids long. CDR3 loop: CASSLLARFHEQYF. The CDR3 nucleotides are TGTGCCAGCAGTTTATTGGCCAGGTTCCACGAGCAGTACTTC.

The rearrangement links TRBV7-2 to TRBJ2-7, with a weak D call TRBD1 (5 bases). V was pared by 3 bases and J by 0 bases, with 12 bases between. Germline lookup yields CDR1 SGHTA and CDR2 FQGNSA. This CDR3 has 15 residues. The CDR3 spells CASSFGALSSYEQYF. The CDR3 DNA follows: TGTGCCAGCAGCTTTGGGGCCCTAAGCTCCTACGAGCAGTACTTC.